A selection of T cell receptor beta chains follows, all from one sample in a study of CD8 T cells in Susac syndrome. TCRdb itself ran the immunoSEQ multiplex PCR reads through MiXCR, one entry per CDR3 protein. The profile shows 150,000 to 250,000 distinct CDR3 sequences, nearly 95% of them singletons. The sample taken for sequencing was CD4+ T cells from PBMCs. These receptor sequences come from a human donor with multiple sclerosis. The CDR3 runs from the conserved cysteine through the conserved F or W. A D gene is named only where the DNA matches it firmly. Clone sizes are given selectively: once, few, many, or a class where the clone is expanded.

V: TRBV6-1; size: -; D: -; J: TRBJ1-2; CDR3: CASSEEQGSGYTF; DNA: TGTGCCAGCAGCGAAGAACAGGGTAGTGGCTACACCTTC
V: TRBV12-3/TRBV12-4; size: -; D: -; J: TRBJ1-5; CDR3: CASSLGISSNQPQHF; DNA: TGTGCCAGCAGTTTAGGGATCTCTAGCAATCAGCCCCAGCATTTT
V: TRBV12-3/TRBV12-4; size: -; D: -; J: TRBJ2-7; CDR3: CASSLSAPSYEQYF; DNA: TGTGCCAGCAGTCTTAGCGCTCCATCTTACGAGCAGTACTTC
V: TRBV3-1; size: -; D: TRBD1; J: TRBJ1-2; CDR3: CASSRGTEYGYTF; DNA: TGTGCCAGCAGCCGTGGGACAGAATATGGCTACACCTTC
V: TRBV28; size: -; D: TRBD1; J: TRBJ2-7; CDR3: CASSSGQGYEQYF; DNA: TGTGCCAGCAGTTCAGGACAGGGCTACGAGCAGTACTTC
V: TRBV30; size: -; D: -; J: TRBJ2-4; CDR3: CAWSAGGDIQYF; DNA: TGTGCCTGGAGTGCAGGGGGGGACATTCAGTACTTC
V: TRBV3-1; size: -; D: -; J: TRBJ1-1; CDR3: CASSQGMGGLDTEAFF; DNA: TGTGCCAGCAGCCAAGGAATGGGGGGGCTGGACACTGAAGCTTTCTTT
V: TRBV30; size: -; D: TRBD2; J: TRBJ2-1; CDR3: CAWTRGAGGPYNEQFF; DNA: TGTGCCTGGACGAGGGGTGCGGGGGGACCCTACAATGAGCAGTTCTTC
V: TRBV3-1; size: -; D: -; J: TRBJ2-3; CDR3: CASSRNRENRADTQYF; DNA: TGTGCCAGCAGCCGAAACCGGGAGAACAGGGCAGATACGCAGTATTTT
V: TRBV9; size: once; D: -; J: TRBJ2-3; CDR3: CASSVGATHRDTQYF; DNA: TGTGCCAGCAGCGTAGGAGCAACTCACCGAGATACGCAGTATTTT
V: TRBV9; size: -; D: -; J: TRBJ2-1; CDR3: CASSVAGVAFNEQFF; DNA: TGTGCCAGCAGCGTAGCGGGAGTGGCCTTCAATGAGCAGTTCTTC
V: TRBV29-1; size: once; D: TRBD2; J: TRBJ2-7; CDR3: CSVEREGLYEQYF; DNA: TGCAGCGTAGAGCGGGAGGGGCTATACGAGCAGTACTTC
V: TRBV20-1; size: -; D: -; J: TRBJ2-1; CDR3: CSAGELEGEQFF; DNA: TGCAGTGCAGGGGAGCTCGAGGGTGAGCAGTTCTTC
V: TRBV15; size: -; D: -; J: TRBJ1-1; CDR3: CATSRVVSAEAFF; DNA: TGTGCCACCAGCAGAGTGGTGTCAGCCGAAGCTTTCTTT
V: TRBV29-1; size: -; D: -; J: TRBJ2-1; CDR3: CSVRRGENEQFF; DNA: TGCAGCGTTCGGCGAGGAGAGAATGAGCAGTTCTTC
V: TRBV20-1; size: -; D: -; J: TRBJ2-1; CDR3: CSARDQNEQFF; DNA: TGCAGTGCTAGAGATCAGAATGAGCAGTTCTTC
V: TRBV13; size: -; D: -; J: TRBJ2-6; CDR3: CASVKSAGAPGANVLTF; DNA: TGTGCCAGCGTTAAATCCGCAGGGGCGCCCGGGGCCAACGTCCTGACTTTC
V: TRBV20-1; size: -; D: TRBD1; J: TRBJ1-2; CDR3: CSAIPGTGYGYTF; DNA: TGCAGTGCTATACCAGGGACAGGCTATGGCTACACCTTC
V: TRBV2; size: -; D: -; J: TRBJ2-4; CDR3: CASSKGETKNIQYF; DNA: TGTGCCAGCAGCAAGGGGGAAACCAAAAACATTCAGTACTTC
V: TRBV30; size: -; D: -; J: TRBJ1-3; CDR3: CAWESGNTIYF; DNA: TGTGCCTGGGAGAGCGGTAACACCATATATTTT
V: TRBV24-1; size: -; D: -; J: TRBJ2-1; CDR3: CATSTLANNEQFF; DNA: TGTGCCACCAGTACCCTAGCTAACAATGAGCAGTTCTTC
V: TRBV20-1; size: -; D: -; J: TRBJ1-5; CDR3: CSLGVRNQPQHF; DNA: TGCAGCCTGGGAGTGCGCAATCAGCCCCAGCATTTT
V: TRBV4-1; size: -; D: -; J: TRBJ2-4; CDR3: CASSQGGQYIQYF; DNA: TGCGCCAGCAGCCAAGGGGGGCAATATATTCAGTACTTC
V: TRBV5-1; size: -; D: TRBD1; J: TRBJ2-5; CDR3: CASSLDRGSETQYF; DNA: TGCGCCAGCAGCTTGGACAGGGGGTCGGAGACCCAGTACTTC
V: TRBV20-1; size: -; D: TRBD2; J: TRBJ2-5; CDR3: CSARDRTGGETQYF; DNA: TGCAGTGCTAGAGATCGGACCGGGGGGGAGACCCAGTACTTC
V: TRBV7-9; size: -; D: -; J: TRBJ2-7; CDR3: CASSYPDPLREQYF; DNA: TGTGCCAGCAGCTATCCGGACCCCCTCCGCGAGCAGTACTTC
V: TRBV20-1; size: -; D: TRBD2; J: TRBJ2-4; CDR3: CSAGGLVNIQYF; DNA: TGCAGTGCTGGGGGACTAGTAAACATTCAGTACTTC
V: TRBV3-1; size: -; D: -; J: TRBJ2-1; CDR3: CASSQGTKGEQFF; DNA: TGTGCCAGCAGCCAAGGGACCAAGGGTGAGCAGTTCTTC
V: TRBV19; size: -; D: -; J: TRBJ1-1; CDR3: CASSVGAGWTEAFF; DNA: TGTGCCAGTAGCGTTGGAGCCGGGTGGACTGAAGCTTTCTTT
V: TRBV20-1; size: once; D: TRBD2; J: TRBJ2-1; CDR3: CSASSLSARELHEQFF; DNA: TGCAGTGCTAGTTCCCTGTCGGCGCGGGAGTTGCATGAGCAGTTCTTC
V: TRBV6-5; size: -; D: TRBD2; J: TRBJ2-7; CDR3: CASSSGLSGSSEQYF; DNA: TGTGCCAGCAGTTCGGGCCTCAGCGGGAGTTCCGAGCAGTACTTC
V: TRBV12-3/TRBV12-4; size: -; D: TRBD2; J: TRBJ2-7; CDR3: CASSTLAGAVGEQYF; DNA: TGTGCCAGCAGTACACTAGCGGGGGCAGTGGGCGAGCAGTACTTC
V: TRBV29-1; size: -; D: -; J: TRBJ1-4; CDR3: CSVVSGANEKLFF; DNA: TGCAGCGTTGTTTCAGGGGCTAATGAAAAACTGTTTTTT
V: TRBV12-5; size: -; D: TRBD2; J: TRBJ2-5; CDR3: CASGLPRTSGSQTQYF; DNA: TGTGCTAGTGGTTTGCCCCGGACTAGCGGGAGCCAGACCCAGTACTTC
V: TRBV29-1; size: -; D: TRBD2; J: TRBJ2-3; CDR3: CSVASGSADTQYF; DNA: TGCAGTGTGGCTAGCGGGAGTGCAGATACGCAGTATTTT
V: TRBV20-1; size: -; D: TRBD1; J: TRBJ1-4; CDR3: CSARDRGGTGGEKLFF; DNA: TGCAGTGCTAGAGACCGAGGTGGGACAGGGGGCGAAAAACTGTTTTTT
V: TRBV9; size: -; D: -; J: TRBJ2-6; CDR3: CASSPRGDAANVLTF; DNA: TGTGCCAGCAGCCCCCGGGGCGACGCGGCCAACGTCCTGACTTTC
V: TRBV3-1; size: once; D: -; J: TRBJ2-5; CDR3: CASSQIANSKQETQYF; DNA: TGTGCCAGCAGCCAAATAGCTAATTCCAAACAAGAGACCCAGTACTTC
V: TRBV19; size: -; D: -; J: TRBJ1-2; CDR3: CASRSGAVGGYTF; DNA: TGTGCCAGTCGGAGCGGGGCGGTTGGCGGCTACACCTTC
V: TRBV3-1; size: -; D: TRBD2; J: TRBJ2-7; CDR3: CASSQAWASGGAAYEQYF; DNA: TGTGCCAGCAGCCAAGCTTGGGCTAGCGGGGGGGCGGCCTACGAGCAGTACTTC
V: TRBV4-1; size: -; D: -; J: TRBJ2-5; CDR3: CASSQVPGLQETQYF; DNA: TGCGCCAGCAGCCAAGTCCCGGGACTCCAAGAGACCCAGTACTTC
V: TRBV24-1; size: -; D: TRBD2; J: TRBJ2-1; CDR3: CATSRASGRYYNEQFF; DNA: TGTGCCACCAGTCGGGCTAGCGGGAGGTACTACAATGAGCAGTTCTTC
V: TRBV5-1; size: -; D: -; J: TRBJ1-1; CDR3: CASSFGGMNTEAFF; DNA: TGCGCCAGCAGCTTCGGGGGTATGAACACTGAAGCTTTCTTT
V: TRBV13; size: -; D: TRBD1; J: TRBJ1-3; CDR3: CASSVWDRGNTIYF; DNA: TGTGCCAGCAGCGTTTGGGACAGGGGAAACACCATATATTTT
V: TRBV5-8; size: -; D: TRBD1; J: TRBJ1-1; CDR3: CASSPGTGWHTEAFF; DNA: TGTGCCAGCAGCCCAGGGACAGGTTGGCACACTGAAGCTTTCTTT
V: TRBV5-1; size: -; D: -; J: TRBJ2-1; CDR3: CASSLGAASSYNEQFF; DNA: TGCGCCAGCAGCTTGGGTGCGGCGAGCTCCTACAATGAGCAGTTCTTC
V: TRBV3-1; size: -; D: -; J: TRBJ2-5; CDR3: CASSQETAGSSETQYF; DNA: TGTGCCAGCAGCCAAGAAACTGCGGGGTCGTCAGAGACCCAGTACTTC
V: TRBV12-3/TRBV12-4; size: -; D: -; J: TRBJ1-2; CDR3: CASSLEASSNYGYTF; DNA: TGTGCCAGCAGTTTAGAGGCAAGCTCTAACTATGGCTACACCTTC
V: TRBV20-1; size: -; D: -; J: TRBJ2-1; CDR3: CSAAVGEQFF; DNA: TGCAGTGCTGCGGTAGGCGAGCAGTTCTTC
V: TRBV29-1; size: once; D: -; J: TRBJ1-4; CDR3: CSVDEVEDMDEKLFF; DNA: TGCAGCGTTGATGAAGTAGAGGACATGGATGAAAAACTGTTTTTT
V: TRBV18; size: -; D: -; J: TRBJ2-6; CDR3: CANGLSGANVLTF; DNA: TGTGCCAACGGACTCTCTGGGGCCAACGTCCTGACTTTC
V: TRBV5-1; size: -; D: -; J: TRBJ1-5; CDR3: CASSLAGEDQPQHF; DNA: TGCGCCAGCAGCTTGGCAGGGGAGGATCAGCCCCAGCATTTT
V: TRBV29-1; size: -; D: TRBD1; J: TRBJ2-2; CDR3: CSATTGVDTGELFF; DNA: TGCAGCGCAACTACAGGGGTCGACACCGGGGAGCTGTTTTTT